This TCR beta chain originates from a study of blood T cell repertoires in COVID-19. Study as a whole: The samples span acute and convalescent COVID-19 from the United States, Italy and Spain.

The CDR3 spans 12 residues. Germline V lookup: CDR1 MNHEY, CDR2 SMNVEV (reference sequence). Deletions cut 4 bases from V and 9 bases from J, with 7 bases between. This clone was recorded at least ten times. Sequencing was performed with immunoSEQ multiplex PCR; in TCRdb, only in-frame clones are kept and a portion is missing. The repertoire holds under 250,000 clones, 80% to 95% seen once, with about 0.8% in the top ten. Sequenced sample: peripheral blood. This chain joins TRBV27 and TRBJ1-6; D unresolved. This clonotype was sampled from a man in his sixties with COVID-19, enrolled during active disease. In DNA, the CDR3 is TGTGCCAGCAGTTCCCCTAGTTCACCCCTCCACTTT. This sequence encodes CASSSPSSPLHF.